Below are 30 T cell receptor beta chains sequenced from a single sample in a study of blood T cell repertoires in COVID-19. Clones were sequenced by immunoSEQ multiplex PCR, and TCRdb holds only the in-frame ones, with some missing. Among 100,000 or so clones listed, around 85% were seen once. Source material: peripheral blood. The source is a woman between 65 and 79 years old with active or convalescent COVID-19.

The CDR3 coding sequence is TGTGCCATCAACCCGGGACTAGCGGGAGGCCGGACAGATACGCAGTATTTT. This sequence encodes CAINPGLAGGRTDTQYF. The genes are TRBV10-3 and TRBJ2-3; 15 positions match TRBD2. This CDR3 has 17 amino acids. V lost 7 bases to trimming and J lost 3 bases; unmatched junction nucleotides: 8. Germline-derived CDR1 and CDR2 are ENHRY and SYGVKD.

This clone was counted between two and nine times. This chain connects TRBV15 to TRBJ2-7, with 8 bases matching TRBD2. Germline values: CDR1 LNHNV, CDR2 YYDKDF (reference sequence). V lost 6 bases, J lost 0 bases, and 7 bases stayed unmatched. CDR3 size: 15 residues. As DNA, the CDR3 is TGTGCCACCAGTCAGAGCGGGGGCCTCTCCTACGAGCAGTACTTC. This gives the protein CATSQSGGLSYEQYF.

The chain uses TRBV28 and TRBJ1-4; unclear D gene. The CDR3 consists of 12 residues. V lost 2 bases and J 10 bases, leaving 8 bases between the germline ends. The germline CDR1 and CDR2 sequences are MDHEN and SYDVKM. The CDR3 loop reads CASSLIARKLFF. CDR3 nucleotide sequence: TGTGCCAGCAGTTTAATTGCCAGAAAACTGTTTTTT.

This chain links TRBV7-2 with TRBJ2-3; 11 bases are shared with TRBD2. Unmatched junction bases numbered 3, after V lost 4 bases and J lost 0 bases. The CDR3 loop spans 16 amino acids. CDR1 and CDR2 from the germline V gene are SGHTA and FQGNSA. CDR3 DNA sequence: TGTGCCAGCAGCTCCCGGACTAGCGGGAGCACAGATACGCAGTATTTT. This translates into CASSSRTSGSTDTQYF.

Here the CDR3 reads CASSLDPFRGDTQYF. CDR3 DNA sequence: TGTGCCAGCAGCTTAGACCCTTTCCGAGGAGATACGCAGTATTTT. The chain combines TRBV7-6 with TRBJ2-3; no reliable D call. Germline assignment: CDR1 SGHVS and CDR2 FNYEAQ. Trimming removed 1 base from V and 5 bases from J, with 13 bases in between. CDR3 length equals 15 residues.

This clone was detected once. The chain employs TRBV11-2 and TRBJ1-1; D gene uncertain. Between the trimmed V and J ends, which lost 3 bases and 6 bases, there was a span of 14 bases. In germline, CDR1 is SGHAT, CDR2 FQNNGV. CDR3 length: 14 residues. The CDR3 reads CASSLGTVPAEAFF. CDR3 coding DNA: TGTGCCAGCAGCTTGGGTACAGTCCCCGCTGAAGCTTTCTTT.

Regarding this clone: The junction differs from germline at one of its ends, possibly a read error. V and J are TRBV18 and TRBJ1-4; 8 nucleotides agree with TRBD1. This CDR3 has 15 residues. Germline CDR1 KGHSH, CDR2 LQKENI. The CDR3 is CASSPPGGDGEKLFF. The CDR3 nucleotides read TGTGCCAGCTCGCCACCAGGGGGCGACGGTGAAAAACTGTTTTTT. Filled out from reference TRBV18 and TRBJ1-4, the complete variable domain reads NAGVMQNPRHLVRRRGQEARLRCSPMKGHSHVYWYRQLPEEGLKFMVYLQKENIIDESGMPKERFSAEFPKEGPSILRIQQVVRGDSAAYFCASSPPGGDGEKLFFGSGTQLSVL.

The chain couples TRBV10-3 to TRBJ1-1; no clear D gene. Germline CDR1 reads ENHRY; CDR2 reads SYGVKD. Trimming removed 3 bases from V and 4 bases from J, with 3 bases in between. The CDR3 has 11 amino acids. CDR3 amino acids: CAISDITEAFF. As DNA, the CDR3 is TGTGCCATCAGTGATATCACTGAAGCTTTCTTT.

The V call is TRBV5-1, the J call TRBJ1-6; TRBD1 matches at 7 bases. Germline lookup yields CDR1 SGHRS and CDR2 YFSETQ. V shed 0 bases and J 9 bases; nucleotides not matched to a gene: 6. This CDR3 region has 15 residues. The CDR3 here is CASSLETGVISPLHF. The CDR3 bases are TGCGCCAGCAGCTTGGAAACAGGGGTAATTTCACCCCTCCACTTT.

The chain couples TRBV18 to TRBJ2-2; 9 bases align to TRBD1. CDR1 and CDR2 (germline): KGHSH, LQKENI. Trimming removed 3 bases from V and 4 bases from J; junction bases left unmatched: 12. This CDR3 comprises 18 residues. Here the CDR3 DNA reads TGTGCCAGCTCACCGGGAGCGGGACAGGGCCAGGGCACCGGGGAGCTGTTTTTT. Protein sequence: CASSPGAGQGQGTGELFF.

This chain uses TRBV9 with TRBJ2-5, with TRBD2 identical over 8 bases. V was pared by 3 bases and J by 5 bases, with 0 bases of the junction left unmatched. Germline CDR1 reads SGDLS; CDR2 reads YYNGEE. This CDR3 is built from 12 residues. Here the CDR3 reads CASSAGGETQYF. CDR3 bases: TGTGCCAGCAGCGCGGGGGGGGAGACCCAGTACTTC.

The chain has TRBV3-1 (or the pseudogene TRBV3-2) and TRBJ1-4, with D possibly being TRBD1 (5 bases). The germline gives CDR1 LGHDT, CDR2 YNNKEL (reference sequence). V was pared by 5 bases and J by 8 bases, with 15 bases between. The CDR3 is made up of 14 amino acids. The CDR3 coding sequence is TGTGCCAGCAGCGCCGCCGGGGAGGGGGAAAAACTGTTTTTT. Translated: CASSAAGEGEKLFF.

This clone is a singleton in its sample. The rearrangement links TRBV30 to TRBJ1-6; 7 bases line up with TRBD1. The V segment lost 2 bases and the J segment 10 bases; nucleotides outside the gene matches: 8. Germline-derived CDR1 and CDR2 are GTSNPN and SVGIG (reference sequence). This CDR3 comprises 14 residues. The CDR3 loop reads CAWSPGTELSPLHF. CDR3 nucleotide sequence: TGTGCCTGGAGTCCCGGGACAGAACTATCACCCCTCCACTTT.

The V and J genes are TRBV5-4 and TRBJ2-1; 10 nucleotides line up with TRBD1. The CDR3 length is 16 residues. Germline V gene lookup returns CDR1 SGHNT and CDR2 YYREEE (reference sequence). V lost 1 base and J lost 3; bases outside the gene matches: 4. This chain's CDR3 is CASSLSRTGGYNEQFF. DNA of the CDR3: TGTGCCAGCAGCTTGAGTCGGACAGGGGGCTACAATGAGCAGTTCTTC.

This clone occurred once. The chain couples TRBV4-3 to TRBJ2-1; 14 bases line up with TRBD2. The CDR3 totals 17 residues. J lost 7 bases, V lost 0 bases, and 5 bases had no gene match. The germline V gene encodes CDR1 LGHNA and CDR2 YSLEER. DNA for the CDR3: TGCGCCAGCAGCCAAGATTCCGGGACTAGCGGGAGAAATGAGCAGTTCTTC. Translation gives CASSQDSGTSGRNEQFF.

The CDR3 bases are TGTGCCAGCAGCCAAGAGGGACTAGCGCGCGAGACCCAGTACTTC. It translates to CASSQEGLARETQYF. V usage is TRBV3-1 (or the pseudogene TRBV3-2) and J usage is TRBJ2-5, with 10 positions matching TRBD2. This CDR3 has 15 amino acids. CDR1 and CDR2 from the germline V gene are LGHDT and YNNKEL (reference sequence). V lost 0 bases, J lost 5 bases, and 3 bases stayed unmatched.

V usage is TRBV5-1 and J usage is TRBJ2-1; TRBD2 agrees at 13 bases. Germline V gene lookup returns CDR1 SGHRS and CDR2 YFSETQ. J lost 10 bases, V lost 0 bases, and 10 bases had no gene match. The CDR3 length is 17 residues. This CDR3 is CASSLEAWTSGSGEQFF. As DNA, the CDR3 is TGCGCCAGCAGCTTGGAGGCATGGACTAGCGGGAGCGGGGAGCAGTTCTTC.

The rearrangement uses TRBV25-1 and TRBJ2-5, with 7 bases identical to TRBD1. The CDR3 consists of 13 residues. Looked up from germline, CDR1 is MGHDK and CDR2 is SYGVNS. With 4 bases clipped from V and 5 bases from J, the junction kept 4 bases outside the gene matches. The CDR3 sequence: CASSVRGTETQYF. The CDR3 nucleotides read TGTGCCAGCAGTGTCAGGGGGACCGAGACCCAGTACTTC.

This clone was recorded once. The rearrangement uses TRBV5-5 and TRBJ2-2, with TRBD1 matching over 7 bases. Trimming at V came to 2 bases and at J to 6 bases, leaving 16 bases not matched to a gene. Germline values: CDR1 SGHKS, CDR2 YYEKEE (reference sequence). The CDR3 covers 18 residues. This CDR3 reads CASSFPREQGNGPGELFF. The CDR3 coding sequence is TGTGCCAGCAGCTTTCCTAGAGAACAGGGGAATGGTCCCGGGGAGCTGTTTTTT.

This clone was found once. The chain recombines TRBV7-2 with TRBJ2-5, with D possibly matching TRBD1 (6 bases). The CDR3 is made up of 13 amino acids. V gave up 9 bases and J gave up 4 bases, with 15 bases separating them. Germline V gene data show CDR1 as SGHTA and CDR2 as FQGNSA. The CDR3 region is CASAGGNLETQYF. CDR3 sequence (DNA): TGTGCCAGTGCTGGGGGCAATTTAGAGACCCAGTACTTC.

The chain carries TRBV7-2 and TRBJ2-1; D gene ambiguous. V lost 1 base to trimming and J lost 7 bases, with 8 bases between them. Germline values: CDR1 SGHTA, CDR2 FQGNSA. The CDR3 spans 13 residues. CDR3 coding DNA: TGTGCCAGCAGCTTAGGCTCGCGGAATGAGCAGTTCTTC. Protein: CASSLGSRNEQFF.

The genes are TRBV2 and TRBJ2-1; TRBD2 agrees at 9 bases. Germline V gene sequence: CDR1 SNHLY, CDR2 FYNNEI. J lost 5 bases, V lost 8 bases, and 7 bases had no gene match. There are 14 residues in the CDR3. The CDR3 region is CASRSGGPHNEQFF. The CDR3 DNA sequence: TGTGCCAGCCGGAGCGGGGGGCCCCACAATGAGCAGTTCTTC.

This chain links TRBV6-5 with TRBJ1-2; a weak D match, TRBD1 (5 bases). The CDR3 sequence is 14 residues long. Trimming removed 7 bases from V and 8 bases from J, with 20 bases in between. Germline V lookup: CDR1 MNHEY, CDR2 SVGAGI. The DNA for the CDR3 is TGTGCCAGCACCGAACGCGGGGGGTCAGGAGGCTACACCTTC. This gives the protein CASTERGGSGGYTF.

The chain uses TRBV27 and TRBJ2-2, with TRBD1 identical over 8 bases. The V and J ends lost 5 bases and 5 bases, in that order; junction bases with no gene match: 7. This CDR3 is built from 15 residues. CDR1 MNHEY and CDR2 SMNVEV come from the germline V gene (reference sequence). The CDR3 DNA is TGTGCCAGCAGTCCTCAGGGGGCTTGGACCGGGGAGCTGTTTTTT. Translating it yields CASSPQGAWTGELFF.

A few counts support this clone. The rearrangement uses TRBV5-5 and TRBJ2-5; D might be TRBD2 (6 bases). This CDR3 is built from 13 residues. CDR1 is SGHKS, CDR2 YYEKEE, per germline (reference sequence). Between the trimmed V and J ends, which lost 1 base and 5 bases, there was a span of 9 bases. The CDR3 nucleotides read TGTGCCAGCAGCTTGAGGGACTGGGAGACCCAGTACTTC. This codes for CASSLRDWETQYF. Together with reference TRBV5-5 and TRBJ2-5, the CDR3 gives the full variable domain: DAGVTQSPTHLIKTRGQQVTLRCSPISGHKSVSWYQQVLGQGPQFIFQYYEKEERGRGNFPDRFSARQFPNYSSELNVNALLLGDSALYLCASSLRDWETQYFGPGTRLLVL.

In this sample, this clone turned up a few times. CDR3 sequence (DNA): TGTGCCAGCAGCGTAGGCACAGCGGGGGGTGAAAAACTGTTTTTT. Encoded protein: CASSVGTAGGEKLFF. V usage is TRBV9 and J usage is TRBJ1-4, with D possibly being TRBD1 (5 bases). This CDR3 has 15 amino acids. Germline V gene lookup returns CDR1 SGDLS and CDR2 YYNGEE. V was trimmed by 0 bases and J by 7 bases, leaving 13 bases between them. Using reference TRBV9 and TRBJ1-4 for the parts outside the CDR3, the full variable domain is DSGVTQTPKHLITATGQRVTLRCSPRSGDLSVYWYQQSLDQGLQFLIQYYNGEERAKGNILERFSAQQFPDLHSELNLSSLELGDSALYFCASSVGTAGGEKLFFGSGTQLSVL.

The rearrangement joins TRBV7-9 to TRBJ1-1, with a tentative D call TRBD1 (5 bases). The CDR3 spans 14 residues. Germline CDR1 and CDR2: SEHNR and FQNEAQ (reference sequence). V gave up 1 base and J gave up 6 bases, with 12 bases separating them. The CDR3 DNA follows: TGTGCCAGCAGCTTAGGTAAAGGGGAGGCTGAAGCTTTCTTT. Translating gives CASSLGKGEAEAFF.

Notes on this clone: Other nucleotide sequences in the sample specify the same CDR3. DNA of the CDR3: TGTGCCAGCAGCCAAGTCTCTAGCGGGTACAATGAGCAGTTCTTC. Its protein product is CASSQVSSGYNEQFF. The rearrangement uses TRBV4-2 and TRBJ2-1; 8 bases match TRBD2. J gave up 4 bases and V 1 base, and 3 bases lay outside the gene matches. The CDR3 contains 15 residues. CDR1 LGHNA and CDR2 YNFKEQ come from the germline V gene.

The CDR3 loop is CASSSGQAYNEQFF. In DNA, the CDR3 is TGTGCCAGCAGCTCGGGACAGGCGTACAATGAGCAGTTCTTC. The rearrangement joins TRBV5-5 to TRBJ2-1; 8 bases are shared with TRBD1. After removal of 3 bases from V and 4 bases from J, the junction contained 3 bases not matched to a gene. The CDR3 loop spans 14 amino acids. CDR1 and CDR2 from the germline V gene are SGHKS and YYEKEE (reference sequence).

Only a few counts were recorded for this clone. The chain couples TRBV7-2 to TRBJ1-1; the D gene is possibly TRBD1 (5 bases). The CDR3 totals 14 residues. The V end was cut by 5 bases, the J end by 2 bases, with 12 bases between. Germline assignment: CDR1 SGHTA and CDR2 FQGNSA. The DNA for the CDR3 is TGTGCCAGCAGCCCGCGGGACTACAACACTGAAGCTTTCTTT. It codes for CASSPRDYNTEAFF.